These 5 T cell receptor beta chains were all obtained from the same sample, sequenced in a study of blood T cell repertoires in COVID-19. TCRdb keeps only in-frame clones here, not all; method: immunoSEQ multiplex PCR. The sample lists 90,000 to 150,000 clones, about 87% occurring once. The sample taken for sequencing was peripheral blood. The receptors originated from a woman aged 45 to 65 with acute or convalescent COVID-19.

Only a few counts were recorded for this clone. CDR3 residues: CASSASGGGMRDEQYF. In DNA form, the CDR3 reads TGTGCCAGCAGTGCGAGTGGGGGGGGAATGAGGGACGAGCAGTACTTC. This chain joins TRBV6-1 and TRBJ2-7; 7 bases are a match to TRBD2. The V gene's germline CDR1 is MNHNS and CDR2 SASEGT. The CDR3 extends over 16 amino acids. V gave up 4 bases and J gave up 5 bases; unmatched junction bases: 14.

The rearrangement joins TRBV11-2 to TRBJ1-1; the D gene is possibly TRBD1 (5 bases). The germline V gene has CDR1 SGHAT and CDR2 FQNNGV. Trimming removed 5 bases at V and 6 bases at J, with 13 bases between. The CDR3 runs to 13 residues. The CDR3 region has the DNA TGTGCCAGCAGCGACAGAGTAAGATCTGAAGCTTTCTTT. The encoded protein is CASSDRVRSEAFF. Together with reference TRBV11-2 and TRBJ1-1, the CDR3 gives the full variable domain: EAGVAQSPRYKIIEKRQSVAFWCNPISGHATLYWYQQILGQGPKLLIQFQNNGVVDDSQLPKDRFSAERLKGVDSTLKIQPAKLEDSAVYLCASSDRVRSEAFFGQGTRLTVV.

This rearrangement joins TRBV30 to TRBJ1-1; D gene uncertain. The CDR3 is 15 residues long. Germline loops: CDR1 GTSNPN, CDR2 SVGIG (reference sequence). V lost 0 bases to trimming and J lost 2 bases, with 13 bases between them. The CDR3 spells CAWSVLGRANTEAFF. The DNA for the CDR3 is TGTGCCTGGAGTGTATTAGGGAGAGCTAACACTGAAGCTTTCTTT. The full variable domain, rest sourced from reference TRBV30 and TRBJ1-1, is SQTIHQWPATLVQPVGSPLSLECTVEGTSNPNLYWYRQAAGRGLQLLFYSVGIGQISSEVPQNLSASRPQDRQFILSSKKLLLSDSGFYLCAWSVLGRANTEAFFGQGTRLTVV.

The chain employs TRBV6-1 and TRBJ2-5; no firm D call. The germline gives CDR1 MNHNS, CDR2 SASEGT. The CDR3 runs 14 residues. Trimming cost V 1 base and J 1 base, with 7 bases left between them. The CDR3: CASSEGGIQETQYF. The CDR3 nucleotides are TGTGCCAGCAGTGAAGGCGGAATCCAAGAGACCCAGTACTTC.

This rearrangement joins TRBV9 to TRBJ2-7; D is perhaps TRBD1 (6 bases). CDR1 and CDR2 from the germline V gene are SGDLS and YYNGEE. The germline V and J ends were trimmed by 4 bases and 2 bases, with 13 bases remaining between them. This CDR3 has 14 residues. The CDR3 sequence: CASSPGGRPYEQYF. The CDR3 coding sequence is TGTGCCAGCAGCCCTGGGGGCCGTCCCTACGAGCAGTACTTC.